A single sample gave rise to the 9 T cell receptor beta chains below, sequenced in a study of shared clonotypes between healthy human individuals. Measured with immunoSEQ multiplex PCR; TCRdb has only the in-frame clones, and not every one. The sample yields about 110,000 clones, around two thirds seen once. Material for sequencing was memory CD8+ T cells sorted from blood. The subset was: CD45RO+ cells pooled with CCR7-negative TemRA cells. Receptors were obtained from a woman younger than 45 in good health.

By proportion, this clone is medium-sized. The rearrangement links TRBV2 to TRBJ2-7, with 8 bases aligning to TRBD2. CDR1 and CDR2 (germline): SNHLY, FYNNEI. After removal of 4 bases from V and 2 bases from J, the junction contained 1 base not matched to a gene. CDR3 length: 13 residues. CDR3 in DNA: TGTGCCAGCAGTGCGGGACTAGCCTACGAGCAGTACTTC. It yields the protein CASSAGLAYEQYF.

Regarding this clone: Other DNA sequences of this sample code for an identical CDR3. The chain has TRBV5-1 and TRBJ2-1, with no clear D. Germline assignment: CDR1 SGHRS and CDR2 YFSETQ. There are 15 residues in the CDR3. V shed 0 bases and J shed 0 bases, with 7 bases lying between them. The CDR3 region is CASSLDSHSYNEQFF. CDR3 in DNA: TGCGCCAGCAGCTTGGACAGCCACTCCTACAATGAGCAGTTCTTC.

The table lists this clone with a few counts. Written as DNA, the CDR3 is TGTGCCAGCAGTTTAGGAGAGGCAGATCGGGGGACCCAGTACTTC. Encoded protein: CASSLGEADRGTQYF. J is TRBJ2-5 and V is TRBV27, with D perhaps TRBD2 (5 bases). Trimming removed 2 bases at V and 7 bases at J, with 17 bases between. Germline V gene data show CDR1 as MNHEY and CDR2 as SMNVEV (reference sequence). The CDR3 loop spans 15 amino acids.

This clone qualifies as medium-sized (0.01 to 0.1%). The chain employs TRBV28 and TRBJ2-4; D is possibly TRBD1 (5 bases). V was trimmed by 2 bases and J by 1 base, leaving 6 bases between them. This CDR3 contains 14 residues. CDR1 is MDHEN, CDR2 SYDVKM, per germline. CDR3 loop: CASSLRGAKNIQYF. CDR3 nucleotide sequence: TGTGCCAGCAGTTTAAGGGGCGCCAAAAACATTCAGTACTTC.

The J gene is TRBJ2-7, the V gene TRBV11-2; D unresolved. The CDR3 contains 15 residues. Germline-derived CDR1 and CDR2 are SGHAT and FQNNGV. V was pared by 0 bases and J by 2 bases, with 11 bases between. The CDR3 DNA reads TGTGCCAGCAGCTTAGATCGCGCGGCTGCCTACGAGCAGTACTTC. Its protein is CASSLDRAAAYEQYF.

The gene calls are TRBV10-3 and TRBJ2-2, with 7 nucleotides matching TRBD2. Germline CDR1 is ENHRY and CDR2 is SYGVKD. V was clipped by 3 bases and J by 3 bases; unmatched bases: 4. The CDR3 loop spans 15 amino acids. CDR3 residues: CAISDSGVDTGELFF. The DNA for the CDR3 is TGTGCCATCAGTGACAGCGGGGTTGACACCGGGGAGCTGTTTTTT.

The V gene is TRBV5-4, the J gene TRBJ2-7; 12 bases align to TRBD2. The germline V gene has CDR1 SGHNT and CDR2 YYREEE (reference sequence). Unmatched junction bases numbered 12, after V lost 6 bases and J lost 5 bases. This CDR3 is 16 amino acids long. The CDR3 sequence: CASTRGLAGGPDEQYF. The CDR3 coding sequence is TGTGCCAGCACCAGGGGGCTAGCGGGAGGGCCGGACGAGCAGTACTTC.

J is TRBJ2-7 and V is TRBV5-1, with D possibly TRBD2 on 5 matching bases. The ends were cut back, 0 bases at V and 9 bases at J, with 22 bases in the middle. Germline CDR1 is SGHRS and CDR2 is YFSETQ. This CDR3 contains 16 residues. CDR3 amino acids: CASSLGTEGGRSGQYF. The CDR3 DNA sequence: TGCGCCAGCAGCTTGGGTACCGAGGGTGGTCGCTCCGGGCAGTACTTC.

This chain connects TRBV6-5 to TRBJ2-5, with 7 bases lining up with TRBD1. V was pared by 5 bases and J by 5 bases, with 11 bases of the junction left unmatched. The CDR3 loop spans 15 amino acids. Germline CDR1 and CDR2: MNHEY and SVGAGI. The CDR3 sequence: CASSTLTGEWETQYF. The CDR3 DNA is TGTGCCAGCAGTACGCTTACAGGGGAGTGGGAGACCCAGTACTTC.